A selection of T cell receptor beta chains follows, all from one sample in a study of shared clonotypes between healthy human individuals. The repertoire was sequenced with immunoSEQ multiplex PCR; TCRdb's copy has only in-frame clones and lacks some. This table holds about 330,000 clones, less than 85% found once. Sequencing was performed on memory CD4+ T cells sorted from blood. The receptors here all came from a man aged 25-40 years in good health. Both conserved end residues are part of each CDR3. Each record gives: clone size, V gene, D gene, J gene, CDR3 protein, CDR3 DNA. The D gene is left open where the match is weak. A clone size is listed for some rows: how often the clone was seen (once, few, many), or a class if it is expanded.

NA,TRBV6-4,NA,TRBJ2-2,CASSEEGLGELFF,TGTGCCAGCAGTGAAGAGGGTTTGGGGGAGCTGTTTTTT
NA,TRBV15,NA,TRBJ1-2,CATGRDNYGYTF,TGTGCCACCGGTAGGGATAACTATGGCTACACCTTC
NA,TRBV28,TRBD2,TRBJ2-7,CASSFPWTSRSYEQYF,TGTGCCAGCAGTTTCCCATGGACTAGCCGATCCTACGAGCAGTACTTC
NA,TRBV5-1,TRBD1,TRBJ2-7,CASSLHGTETYEQYF,TGCGCCAGCAGCCTCCATGGGACAGAAACCTACGAGCAGTACTTC
NA,TRBV7-8,NA,TRBJ2-7,CASSRPAGNEQYF,TGTGCCAGCAGCCGCCCGGCGGGAAACGAGCAGTACTTC
NA,TRBV7-3,TRBD2,TRBJ2-1,CASSPRLAGDHEQFF,TGTGCCAGCAGCCCGCGACTAGCGGGAGACCATGAGCAGTTCTTC
once,TRBV7-3,NA,TRBJ2-1,CASSSFPNTYNEQFF,TGTGCCAGCAGCTCTTTCCCGAATACCTACAATGAGCAGTTCTTC
few,TRBV29-1,NA,TRBJ2-5,CSVGAQGGETQYF,TGCAGCGTTGGGGCGCAGGGAGGTGAGACCCAGTACTTC
few,TRBV28,NA,TRBJ2-3,CAITGGLTDTQYF,TGTGCCATCACCGGGGGGCTGACAGATACGCAGTATTTT
NA,TRBV2,TRBD1,TRBJ2-7,CASSEWGTGDYEQYF,TGTGCCAGCAGTGAGTGGGGGACAGGTGACTACGAGCAGTACTTC
NA,TRBV14,NA,TRBJ1-1,CASSLEGPTEAFF,TGTGCCAGCAGCCTAGAAGGCCCCACTGAAGCTTTCTTT
NA,TRBV2,NA,TRBJ2-2,CASSEDRANTGELFF,TGTGCCAGCAGTGAAGACAGGGCGAACACCGGGGAGCTGTTTTTT
NA,TRBV9,NA,TRBJ1-3,CASRGTPGNTIYF,TGTGCCAGCAGAGGAACTCCTGGAAACACCATATATTTT
NA,TRBV2,TRBD1,TRBJ2-2,CASYRDRNTGELFF,TGTGCCAGCTACCGGGACAGGAACACCGGGGAGCTGTTTTTT
once,TRBV18,NA,TRBJ1-1,CAPNWRQGTEAFF,TGTGCCCCAAACTGGAGGCAGGGCACTGAAGCTTTCTTT
NA,TRBV19,TRBD1,TRBJ1-2,CASGRGTGINYGYTF,TGTGCCAGTGGACGAGGGACAGGGATAAATTATGGCTACACCTTC
few,TRBV7-2,TRBD1,TRBJ1-2,CASSNLDRGYGGYTF,TGTGCCAGCAGCAACCTAGACAGGGGCTATGGCGGCTACACCTTC
NA,TRBV18,NA,TRBJ2-1,CASSPGPHNEQFF,TGTGCCAGCTCACCAGGACCACACAATGAGCAGTTCTTC
NA,TRBV6-1,NA,TRBJ2-1,CASSYAASYNEQFF,TGTGCCAGCAGCTACGCCGCCTCCTACAATGAGCAGTTCTTC
NA,TRBV30,TRBD2,TRBJ2-1,CAWSALTSGTQFF,TGTGCCTGGAGTGCCCTGACTAGCGGAACGCAGTTCTTC
once,TRBV4-3,NA,TRBJ1-1,CASSQQGLSEAFF,TGCGCCAGCAGCCAACAGGGGTTGTCTGAAGCTTTCTTT
NA,TRBV30,NA,TRBJ1-3,CAWSFTRGSSGNTIYF,TGTGCCTGGAGTTTTACCCGTGGGAGCTCTGGAAACACCATATATTTT
NA,TRBV11-2,NA,TRBJ1-2,CASSLMGGAGYTF,TGTGCCAGCAGCTTGATGGGGGGCGCCGGCTACACCTTC
NA,TRBV2,NA,TRBJ1-5,CASSQDGTNQPQHF,TGTGCCAGCAGTCAAGACGGGACGAATCAGCCCCAGCATTTT
NA,TRBV5-4,TRBD1,TRBJ1-1,CASRRSDRGTEAFF,TGTGCCAGCAGACGCTCAGACAGGGGCACTGAAGCTTTCTTT
NA,TRBV2,TRBD2,TRBJ2-3,CASSYPTSGGDTQYF,TGTGCCAGCAGTTATCCGACTAGCGGGGGAGATACGCAGTATTTT
few,TRBV27,TRBD2,TRBJ2-7,CASSSQTSGTPYEQYF,TGTGCCAGCAGTTCTCAGACTAGCGGGACCCCCTACGAGCAGTACTTC
few,TRBV4-3,TRBD1,TRBJ2-1,CASSQNPTGWDEQFF,TGCGCCAGCAGCCAAAACCCGACAGGGTGGGATGAGCAGTTCTTC
NA,TRBV5-6,NA,TRBJ1-1,CASSLGTANTEAFF,TGTGCCAGCAGCTTGGGAACGGCGAACACTGAAGCTTTCTTT
NA,TRBV30,TRBD2,TRBJ2-3,CAWGGLAGTRADTQYF,TGTGCCTGGGGTGGACTAGCGGGAACTCGCGCAGATACGCAGTATTTT
many,TRBV28,TRBD2,TRBJ2-7,CASSSGLVPQYF,TGTGCCAGCAGTTCGGGACTAGTCCCACAGTACTTC
NA,TRBV5-1,TRBD1,TRBJ2-6,CASSLKTGEFSGANVLTF,TGCGCCAGCAGCTTGAAGACAGGGGAGTTCTCTGGGGCCAACGTCCTGACTTTC
NA,TRBV5-1,NA,TRBJ2-1,CASSLVEGTSSYNEQFF,TGCGCCAGCAGCTTGGTGGAGGGGACCAGCTCCTACAATGAGCAGTTCTTC
NA,TRBV6-1,NA,TRBJ1-5,CASSEARQGRQPQHF,TGTGCCAGCAGTGAAGCGCGCCAGGGTCGCCAGCCCCAGCATTTT
NA,TRBV6-4,NA,TRBJ2-7,CASSDSKRRCEQYF,TGTGCCAGCAGTGACTCGAAGAGAAGGTGCGAGCAGTACTTC
NA,TRBV2,NA,TRBJ2-3,CASSEVEGQYF,TGTGCCAGCAGTGAGGTAGAGGGGCAGTATTTT
once,TRBV29-1,NA,TRBJ2-7,CSVYLSELGREQYF,TGCAGCGTTTACCTATCGGAGCTAGGTCGCGAGCAGTACTTC
NA,TRBV18,TRBD2,TRBJ2-7,CASSPRGLAAYEQYF,TGTGCCAGCTCACCAAGGGGACTAGCGGCTTACGAGCAGTACTTC
NA,TRBV2,TRBD1,TRBJ1-3,CASGTGYGNTIYF,TGTGCCAGCGGGACAGGGTATGGAAACACCATATATTTT
few,TRBV28,NA,TRBJ1-2,CASEGGYGYTF,TGTGCCAGCGAAGGGGGGTATGGCTACACCTTC
once,TRBV6-5,NA,TRBJ1-5,CASSSLLLQPQHF,TGTGCCAGCAGTTCCCTACTTCTACAGCCCCAGCATTTT
NA,TRBV25-1,NA,TRBJ1-2,CASSDHGIGFYGYTF,TGTGCCAGCAGTGATCACGGTATAGGCTTCTATGGCTACACCTTC
once,TRBV5-4,NA,TRBJ2-5,CASSLASGPDPNF,TGTGCCAGCAGCTTGGCTTCAGGCCCCGACCCGAACTTC
once,TRBV4-1,TRBD1,TRBJ2-1,CASSRQGTNEQFF,TGCGCCAGCAGCCGACAGGGAACCAATGAGCAGTTCTTC
once,TRBV19,NA,TRBJ2-5,CASSIGPTQETQYF,TGTGCCAGTAGTATAGGGCCTACTCAAGAGACCCAGTACTTC